The subject of this entry is one TCR beta chain. What it recognizes is unknown. As the template, RNA transcripts were used to amplify TCR beta CDR3 regions. HTBI-primed RT-PCR formed the first round, and a multiplex PCR formed the second. TCRdb recomputed calls from the multiplex PCR reads with MiXCR, one row per CDR3 protein. The sample contains some 1.1 million distinct CDR3 sequences, roughly 35% of which appear only once. This specimen belongs to a study of Graves' ophthalmopathy and Graves' hyperthyroidism. Overall study context: Stable hyperthyroid donors showed no ophthalmopathy during 18 months follow-up.

General study findings and limits: Blood contained most expanded thyroid clonotypes exceeding 0.001 frequency. Ophthalmopathy cases were distinguished from stable hyperthyroidism by a 13-signature model, reaching just over 85% sensitivity and roughly 80% specificity.

Hyperthyroidism patients, all newly diagnosed, had under 2 months' duration and ages of 18 to 65. The CDR3 has 14 residues. Germline trimming cut 2 bases from V and 10 bases from J; bases unmatched to any gene: 6. From germline, CDR1 is ENHRY and CDR2 SYGVKD. V gene TRBV10-3 combines with J gene TRBJ1-5, with TRBD1 matching 9 bases. What was sequenced was peripheral blood or thyroid tissue (not recorded which). The TCR sequence derives from an adult man with Graves' hyperthyroidism. The CDR3 region is CAISERTGERPQHF. The CDR3 DNA is TGTGCCATCAGTGAGCGGACAGGGGAGAGACCCCAGCATTTT.